This T cell receptor (beta chain) was obtained from a study of cytomegalovirus exposure and HLA in healthy donors. About this clone itself: The antigen is undetermined.

The PCR had 60 Vbeta and 13 Jbeta primers. Generated by immunoSEQ multiplex PCR, the TCRdb table keeps only in-frame clones and is missing some. The profile shows approximately 140,000 clones, around three quarters of them singletons. Whole-study results and caveats: An assumption of roughly uniform sequencing depth across donors underlay the presence/absence analyses.

The V gene lost 5 bases and the J gene lost 7 bases, with 12 bases spanning the gap. Per the germline V gene, CDR1 is MNHEY and CDR2 is SVGAGI. The CDR3 spans 13 residues. The chain recombines TRBV6-5 with TRBJ1-5; D unclear. This sequence was found in a woman between 40 and 55 years old in good health and CMV-seropositive. Material for sequencing was PBMCs. The CDR3 bases are TGTGCCAGCAGTCGGGAACGGGAACAGCCCCAGCATTTT. Its translation: CASSREREQPQHF.